This is a list of T cell receptor beta chains from one sample in a study of blood T cell repertoires in COVID-19. TCRdb keeps only in-frame clones here, not all; method: immunoSEQ multiplex PCR. The sample yields over 100,000 clones, roughly 87% seen once. The sequenced sample was peripheral blood. These receptor sequences come from a man aged 80 or over with acute or convalescent COVID-19. Both conserved end residues are part of each CDR3. A D gene is named only where the DNA matches it firmly. The size of a clone is reported for some rows only, either as once, few or many, or as a class for expanded clones.

D | size | J | V | CDR3 | DNA
TRBD1 | NA | TRBJ2-7 | TRBV5-5 | CASSLTGGSSYEQYF | TGTGCCAGCAGCTTGACAGGGGGCAGCTCCTACGAGCAGTACTTC
NA | NA | TRBJ2-3 | TRBV4-3 | CASSRHTDTQYF | TGCGCCAGCAGCCGACACACAGATACGCAGTATTTT
NA | NA | TRBJ2-2 | TRBV9 | CASSVWQGPYTGELFF | TGTGCCAGCAGCGTATGGCAGGGGCCATACACCGGGGAGCTGTTTTTT
NA | NA | TRBJ1-5 | TRBV18 | CASSLMSVENQPQHF | TGTGCCAGCTCACTAATGTCTGTTGAGAATCAGCCCCAGCATTTT
NA | NA | TRBJ1-2 | TRBV13 | CASTLNSGANYGYTF | TGTGCCAGCACCTTAAATTCGGGAGCTAACTATGGCTACACCTTC
TRBD2 | NA | TRBJ2-1 | TRBV11-2 | CASSPVAGVYNEQFF | TGTGCCAGCAGCCCTGTAGCGGGGGTATACAATGAGCAGTTCTTC
NA | NA | TRBJ2-7 | TRBV19 | CASSIVGGSFYEQYF | TGTGCCAGTAGTATAGTAGGAGGCAGCTTCTACGAGCAGTACTTC
TRBD2 | NA | TRBJ2-1 | TRBV24-1 | CATSRPAGAYNEQFF | TGTGCCACCAGTCGGCCAGCGGGGGCCTACAATGAGCAGTTCTTC
TRBD1 | NA | TRBJ1-5 | TRBV2 | CASRDSGNQPQHF | TGTGCCAGCCGGGACAGCGGCAATCAGCCCCAGCATTTT
TRBD1 | NA | TRBJ1-1 | TRBV6-5 | CASSINRGEAFF | TGTGCCAGCAGCATAAACAGGGGGGAAGCTTTCTTT
TRBD1 | NA | TRBJ1-1 | TRBV5-4 | CASSRPQGANTEAFF | TGTGCCAGCAGCAGGCCACAGGGGGCTAACACTGAAGCTTTCTTT
NA | once | TRBJ2-7 | TRBV4-2 | CASSQGLEVYEQYF | TGTGCCAGCAGCCAAGGACTGGAAGTCTACGAGCAGTACTTC
TRBD2 | once | TRBJ2-4 | TRBV27 | CANSASTSGRNIQYF | TGTGCCAACAGCGCTTCGACTAGCGGGAGGAACATTCAGTACTTC
NA | NA | TRBJ1-3 | TRBV15 | CATSRQGRGNTIYF | TGTGCCACCAGCAGACAGGGCAGGGGAAACACCATATATTTT
NA | NA | TRBJ2-1 | TRBV9 | CASTRGVGNEQFF | TGTGCCAGCACCAGGGGGGTCGGGAATGAGCAGTTCTTC
NA | NA | TRBJ2-7 | TRBV3-1/TRBV3-2 | CASSRLGGGEQYF | TGTGCCAGCAGCCGTCTGGGAGGGGGGGAGCAGTACTTC
NA | NA | TRBJ2-1 | TRBV7-3 | CASSLTGPGEGEQFF | TGTGCCAGCAGCTTAACGGGGCCGGGAGAAGGTGAGCAGTTCTTC
TRBD1 | NA | TRBJ2-1 | TRBV2 | CARKPGTGYNEQFF | TGTGCCAGGAAACCCGGGACAGGGTACAATGAGCAGTTCTTC
NA | NA | TRBJ1-5 | TRBV19 | CASRQVFYSNQPQHF | TGTGCCAGTAGACAGGTCTTCTATAGCAATCAGCCCCAGCATTTT
TRBD1 | NA | TRBJ1-3 | TRBV3-1/TRBV3-2 | CASSRLGQAVSGNTIYF | TGTGCCAGCAGCCGGCTGGGACAGGCGGTCTCTGGAAACACCATATATTTT
NA | NA | TRBJ2-1 | TRBV3-1/TRBV3-2 | CASSQGAFAASNEQFF | TGTGCCAGCAGCCAAGGTGCGTTCGCTGCCTCAAATGAGCAGTTCTTC
TRBD2 | NA | TRBJ2-2 | TRBV7-6 | CASSLTSGPNPGELFF | TGTGCCAGCAGCCTCACTAGCGGCCCCAACCCCGGGGAGCTGTTTTTT
NA | NA | TRBJ1-1 | TRBV6-5 | CASSQMNTEAFF | TGTGCCAGCAGCCAGATGAACACTGAAGCTTTCTTT
TRBD1 | few | TRBJ1-1 | TRBV9 | CASSVGLGTDTEAFF | TGTGCCAGCAGCGTAGGCCTCGGGACAGACACTGAAGCTTTCTTT
NA | few | TRBJ1-5 | TRBV2 | CASHGTMNQPQHF | TGTGCCAGTCACGGGACTATGAATCAGCCCCAGCATTTT
NA | NA | TRBJ1-2 | TRBV27 | CASLPLGGLSGYTF | TGTGCCAGCCTCCCACTGGGGGGGTTGTCGGGCTACACCTTC
TRBD1 | NA | TRBJ1-2 | TRBV4-1 | CASSQDRGLRYGYTF | TGCGCCAGCAGCCAAGATAGGGGGCTAAGGTATGGCTACACCTTC
NA | few | TRBJ1-4 | TRBV19 | CATWGGAGEKLFF | TGTGCCACCTGGGGGGGGGCTGGTGAAAAACTGTTTTTT
NA | NA | TRBJ2-7 | TRBV7-2 | CASSLGRNSYEQYF | TGTGCCAGCAGCTTAGGGAGGAACTCCTACGAGCAGTACTTC
NA | NA | TRBJ2-3 | TRBV6-5 | CASTGGSGATDTQYF | TGTGCCAGCACTGGCGGCAGCGGAGCCACAGATACGCAGTATTTT
TRBD2 | NA | TRBJ2-5 | TRBV18 | CASSPRLAGVGETQYF | TGTGCCAGCTCACCACGCCTAGCGGGAGTAGGAGAGACCCAGTACTTC
TRBD1 | NA | TRBJ2-7 | TRBV3-1/TRBV3-2 | CASSQGTGTLRRKQYF | TGTGCCAGCAGCCAAGGGACAGGAACCCTACGTAGGAAGCAGTACTTC
TRBD2 | NA | TRBJ2-5 | TRBV7-2 | CASSLAASGRALETQYF | TGTGCCAGCAGCTTAGCGGCTAGCGGGAGGGCCTTGGAGACCCAGTACTTC
TRBD2 | NA | TRBJ2-1 | TRBV9 | CASSVEASGRGNEQFF | TGTGCCAGCAGCGTTGAGGCTAGCGGGAGAGGTAATGAGCAGTTCTTC
NA | NA | TRBJ1-4 | TRBV5-4 | CASSLTGNEKLFF | TGTGCCAGCAGCTTGACCGGTAATGAAAAACTGTTTTTT
TRBD1 | NA | TRBJ2-2 | TRBV19 | CASSIDRGWPGELFF | TGTGCCAGTAGTATAGACAGGGGGTGGCCCGGGGAGCTGTTTTTT
TRBD2 | NA | TRBJ2-1 | TRBV28 | CASGAASGNNEQFF | TGTGCCAGTGGAGCGGCTAGCGGAAACAATGAGCAGTTCTTC
NA | NA | TRBJ1-1 | TRBV11-1 | CASSLAVGVEAFF | TGTGCCAGCAGCTTAGCGGTAGGGGTTGAAGCTTTCTTT
NA | NA | TRBJ2-3 | TRBV28 | CASRPPLGQGLDTQYF | TGTGCCAGCAGGCCACCCCTGGGGCAGGGGTTAGATACGCAGTATTTT